This TCR beta chain was sequenced in a study of blood T cell repertoires in COVID-19. On the study more broadly: Italy, Spain and the United States were the sources of the convalescent and acute COVID-19 samples. PBMCs, B-cell-depleted T cells, or T cells were the source of the cDNA or gDNA that made up the material.

The V end was cut by 2 bases, the J end by 0 bases, with 12 bases between. The CDR3 extends over 16 amino acids. The germline gives CDR1 SGHTS, CDR2 YDEGEE. Using immunoSEQ multiplex PCR, the repertoire was profiled, and TCRdb retains in-frame clones only, with some absent. The sample has 100,000 to 150,000 clones; roughly 80% are singletons. The genes are TRBV5-8 and TRBJ1-5, with D hard to call. This TCR was recovered from a woman in her 50s with acute or convalescent COVID-19. The specimen sequenced was peripheral blood. DNA for the CDR3: TGTGCCAGCAGCTTTCGCACAGTCCTTAGCAATCAGCCCCAGCATTTT. It codes for CASSFRTVLSNQPQHF.